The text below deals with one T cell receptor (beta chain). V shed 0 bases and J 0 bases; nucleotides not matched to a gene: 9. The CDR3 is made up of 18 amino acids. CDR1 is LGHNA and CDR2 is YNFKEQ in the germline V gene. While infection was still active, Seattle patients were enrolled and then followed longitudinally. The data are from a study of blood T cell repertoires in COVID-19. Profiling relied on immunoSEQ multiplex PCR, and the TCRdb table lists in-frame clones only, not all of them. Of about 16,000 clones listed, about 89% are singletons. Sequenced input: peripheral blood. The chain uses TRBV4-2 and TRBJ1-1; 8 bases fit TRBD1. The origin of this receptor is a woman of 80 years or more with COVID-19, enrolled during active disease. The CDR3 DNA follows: TGTGCCAGCAGCCAAGAGCAGCAGGGGGCGGAAATGAACACTGAAGCTTTCTTT. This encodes CASSQEQQGAEMNTEAFF.